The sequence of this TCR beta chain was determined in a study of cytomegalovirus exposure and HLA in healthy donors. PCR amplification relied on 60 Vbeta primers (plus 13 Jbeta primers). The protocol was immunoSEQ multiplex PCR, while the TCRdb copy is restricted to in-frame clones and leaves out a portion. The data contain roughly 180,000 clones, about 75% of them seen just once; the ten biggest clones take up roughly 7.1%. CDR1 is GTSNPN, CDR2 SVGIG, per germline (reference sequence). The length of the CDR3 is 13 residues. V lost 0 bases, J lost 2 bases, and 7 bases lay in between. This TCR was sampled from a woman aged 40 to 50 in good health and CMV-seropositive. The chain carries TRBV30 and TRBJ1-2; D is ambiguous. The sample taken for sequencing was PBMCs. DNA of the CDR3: TGTGCCTGGAGTGTACGGTTGAACTATGGCTACACCTTC. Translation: CAWSVRLNYGYTF.